This paragraph reports one T cell receptor (beta chain). The sample originates from a study of tumor-infiltrating lymphocytes in localized non-small cell lung cancer. The CDR3 length is 14 residues. With V trimmed by 3 bases and J by 3 bases, 5 bases remained unmatched. The germline CDR1 and CDR2 sequences are MGHRA and YSYEKL. Sequenced by immunoSEQ multiplex PCR; TCRdb stores in-frame clones only, minus some. Of several thousand clones listed, about 80% are singletons. The sequence was obtained from a human donor with non-small cell lung cancer. The specimen was uninvolved lung tissue not adjacent to the tumor. The J gene is TRBJ2-7, the V gene TRBV4-1; 7 bases agree with TRBD1. This CDR3 reads CASSQTTGVYEQYF. The DNA of the CDR3 is TGCGCCAGCAGCCAGACCACAGGGGTCTACGAGCAGTACTTC.